The source of this TCR beta chain is a study of response to subunit inactivated influenza vaccine. Study-wide results and caveats: Authors suggested each seasonal flu vaccination may recruit only limited numbers of new T cells.

About this clonotype: What it binds is unknown.

CDR3 length: 14 residues. The V gene lost 0 bases and the J gene lost 1 base, with 9 bases spanning the gap. CDR1 is DFQATT, CDR2 SNEGSKA, per germline (reference sequence). TCRdb processed the RT-PCR reads anew with MiXCR; each CDR3 protein has one entry. The sample consists of around 530,000 distinct CDR3 sequences, 15% to 20% of them appearing once. The TCR was taken from a man aged 50-75 years who received an inactivated influenza vaccine. The chain links TRBV20-1 to TRBJ1-1; the D is unclear. The specimen comprised CD4+ T cells sorted from PBMCs, sampled about 24 months after vaccination. CDR3: CSARDPRENTEAFF. CDR3 coding DNA: TGCAGTGCTAGAGATCCCAGAGAGAACACTGAAGCTTTCTTT.